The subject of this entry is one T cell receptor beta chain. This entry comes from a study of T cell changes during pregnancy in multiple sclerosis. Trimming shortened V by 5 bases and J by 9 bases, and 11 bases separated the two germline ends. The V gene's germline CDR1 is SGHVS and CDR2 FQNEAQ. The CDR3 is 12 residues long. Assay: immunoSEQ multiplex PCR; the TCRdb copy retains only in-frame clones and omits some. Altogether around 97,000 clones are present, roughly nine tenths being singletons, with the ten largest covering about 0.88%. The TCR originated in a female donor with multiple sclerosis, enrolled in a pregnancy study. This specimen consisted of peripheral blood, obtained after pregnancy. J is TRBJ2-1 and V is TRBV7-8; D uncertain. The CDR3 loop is CASSLARTEQFF. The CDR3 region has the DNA TGTGCCAGCAGCCTCGCGCGTACTGAGCAGTTCTTC.